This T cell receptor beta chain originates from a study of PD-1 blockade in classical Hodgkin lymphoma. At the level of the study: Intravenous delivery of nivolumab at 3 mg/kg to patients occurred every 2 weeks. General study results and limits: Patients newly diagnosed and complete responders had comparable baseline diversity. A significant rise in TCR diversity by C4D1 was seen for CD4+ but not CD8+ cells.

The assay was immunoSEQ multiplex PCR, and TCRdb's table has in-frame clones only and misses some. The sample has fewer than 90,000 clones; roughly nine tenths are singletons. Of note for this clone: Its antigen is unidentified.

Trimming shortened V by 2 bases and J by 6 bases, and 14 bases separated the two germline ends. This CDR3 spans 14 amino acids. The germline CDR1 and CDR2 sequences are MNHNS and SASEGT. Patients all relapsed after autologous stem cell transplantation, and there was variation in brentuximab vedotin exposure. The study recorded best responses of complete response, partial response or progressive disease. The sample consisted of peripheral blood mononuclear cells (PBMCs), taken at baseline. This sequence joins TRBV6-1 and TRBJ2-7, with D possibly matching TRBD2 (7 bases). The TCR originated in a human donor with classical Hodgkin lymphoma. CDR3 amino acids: CASSELRGAGEQYF. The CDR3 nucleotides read TGTGCCAGCAGTGAATTACGGGGGGCGGGCGAGCAGTACTTC.